The sample holds many counts of the clone carrying this T cell receptor beta chain. This sample is drawn from a study of read filtering for tumor transcriptome and immune sequencing. Overall study: By R-ISS, stages I, II and III held 8, 16 and 7 patients. TCR-mapped reads were about 3.5 to 11 million with IR-seq versus roughly 85 to 1,400 with RNA-seq.

This CDR3 spans 13 amino acids. V was shortened by 1 base and J by 4 bases, with 8 bases between the two germline ends. This library used roughly 430 ng RNA and molecular barcoded adaptors spanning alpha/delta and beta/gamma chains. A single record per CDR3 protein comes from TCRdb applying MiXCR to the reads. Of more than 30,000 distinct CDR3 sequences in the sample, around 13% are singletons; the top ten hold about 38%. This clonotype was obtained from a donor over 35 with multiple myeloma. The V call is TRBV12-3 or TRBV12-4, the J call TRBJ2-7; D is tentatively TRBD1 or TRBD2 (5 bases each). Sequences were obtained from a population of CD138-negative cells sorted from bone marrow. This CDR3 is CASSLGGGYEQYF. The CDR3 bases are TGTGCCAGCAGTTTAGGGGGCGGGTACGAGCAGTACTTC.